The 32 T cell receptor beta chains presented below share a single source sample, sequenced in a study of T cells expressing NK-cell markers. TCRdb derives one entry per CDR3 protein from the 5' RACE reads, leaving out DNA. The table lists about 160,000 distinct CDR3 sequences. Sequencing was done on a sample of blood T cells: a sorted CD56 or NKG2C T cell subset, CD4+ or CD8+ T cells, or bulk PBMC T cells (not recorded which). These receptors originate from a man aged 18 to 69 in good health.

The V and J genes are TRBV7-9 and TRBJ2-3. The germline V gene encodes CDR1 SEHNR and CDR2 FQNEAQ (reference sequence). The CDR3 loop spans 14 amino acids. The CDR3 loop is CASSFGRLTDTQYF.

The CDR3 sequence is CASSLAGSGALSSYEQYF. The chain has TRBV5-1 and TRBJ2-7; TCRdb's D call of TRBD2 is untestable without DNA. CDR3 length: 18 residues. Germline lookup yields CDR1 SGHRS and CDR2 YFSETQ.

The chain couples TRBV5-1 to TRBJ2-7; TCRdb's D gene call, TRBD2, goes unchecked for lack of DNA. The CDR3 is 18 residues long. Germline V gene lookup returns CDR1 SGHRS and CDR2 YFSETQ. The CDR3 region is CASSLDPTSGYLSYEQYF.

The genes are TRBV6-1 and TRBJ2-3; the D gene TCRdb calls, TRBD1, cannot be checked with no DNA. The CDR3 length is 13 residues. CDR1 is MNHNS, CDR2 SASEGT, per germline. CDR3 protein: CASSEFRGDTQYF.

This CDR3 is CASSHPWRASSYEQYF. The rearrangement links TRBV7-9 to TRBJ2-7; TCRdb gives TRBD2 as the D gene, but with no DNA this cannot be confirmed. The CDR3 is made up of 16 amino acids. Germline lookup yields CDR1 SEHNR and CDR2 FQNEAQ (reference sequence).

The chain combines TRBV28 with TRBJ2-7. Germline CDR1 reads MDHEN; CDR2 reads SYDVKM. CDR3 length: 13 residues. The CDR3 loop reads CASSLSDGYEQYF.

The genes are TRBV21-1 and TRBJ2-3; TCRdb lists TRBD1, though no DNA is available to test this call. TRBV21-1 is tagged as a pseudogene. The CDR3 loop spans 17 amino acids. CDR3 amino acids: CASSKVYAGGAGDTQYF.

CDR3 residues: CASSPDRDGGYTF. The rearrangement joins TRBV5-1 to TRBJ1-2; with no DNA, the TCRdb D assignment of TRBD1 cannot be verified. Germline CDR1 is SGHRS and CDR2 is YFSETQ. The CDR3 runs 13 residues.

The chain is built from TRBV7-9 and TRBJ1-1; TCRdb outputs TRBD1, but without DNA this stays unchecked. The length of the CDR3 is 14 residues. The germline V gene encodes CDR1 SEHNR and CDR2 FQNEAQ (reference sequence). The chain's CDR3 is CASSPPDRVTEAFF.

This sequence joins TRBV19 and TRBJ1-1. Germline CDR1 and CDR2: LNHDA and SQIVND (reference sequence). The CDR3 has 19 amino acids. Here the CDR3 reads CASSIRRGLDTVGSTEAFF. The variable domain in full, with the rest retrieved from reference TRBV19 and TRBJ1-1, is DGGITQSPKYLFRKEGQNVTLSCEQNLNHDAMYWYRQDPGQGLRLIYYSQIVNDFQKGDIAEGYSVSREKKESFPLTVTSAQKNPTAFYLCASSIRRGLDTVGSTEAFFGQGTRLTVV.

The rearrangement uses TRBV4-2 and TRBJ2-3. The CDR3 has 15 residues. Per germline, CDR1 LGHNA and CDR2 YNFKEQ. The chain's CDR3 is CASSQDEYTTDTQYF.

The chain combines TRBV10-3 with TRBJ2-1. This CDR3 spans 11 amino acids. Germline CDR1 ENHRY, CDR2 SYGVKD. The CDR3 protein is CAISESGEEFF.

The rearrangement uses TRBV9 and TRBJ2-7; absent DNA, TCRdb's TRBD1 call cannot be checked. The CDR3 consists of 14 residues. Germline V CDR1 and CDR2: SGDLS, YYNGEE. The CDR3 reads CASSAYRGGSEQYF.

This chain connects TRBV28 to TRBJ1-2; there is no DNA to check the TCRdb D call of TRBD1. Germline lookup yields CDR1 MDHEN and CDR2 SYDVKM. This CDR3 is 16 amino acids long. The CDR3 sequence is CASSPTPGGYNYGYTF.

V is TRBV7-9 and J is TRBJ2-3; TCRdb proposes TRBD2, but this gene call is untestable without DNA. Germline CDR1 reads SEHNR; CDR2 reads FQNEAQ (reference sequence). This CDR3 comprises 16 residues. Here the CDR3 reads CASSLPGGPSTDTQYF.

The chain couples TRBV2 to TRBJ1-2; TCRdb selects TRBD1, and the lack of DNA leaves this call unchecked. Germline V gives CDR1 SNHLY, CDR2 FYNNEI. The CDR3 has 15 residues. The CDR3 is CASSLGAESFDGYTF.

This rearrangement joins TRBV20-1 to TRBJ2-5; TCRdb proposes TRBD2, but this gene call is untestable without DNA. Germline CDR1 is DFQATT and CDR2 is SNEGSKA (reference sequence). CDR3 length: 13 residues. The CDR3: CSARVEGRETQYF.

J is TRBJ1-6 and V is TRBV20-1; there is no DNA to check the TCRdb D call of TRBD1. The CDR3 covers 17 residues. The germline V gene has CDR1 DFQATT and CDR2 SNEGSKA (reference sequence). CDR3 loop: CSASPGGPGQLNSPLHF.

The chain carries TRBV15 and TRBJ2-1; TCRdb returns TRBD1, unconfirmable since there is no DNA. The CDR3 spans 16 residues. Germline loops: CDR1 LNHNV, CDR2 YYDKDF (reference sequence). The CDR3 loop is CATSSGGSLGYNEQFF.

V gene TRBV7-9 combines with J gene TRBJ2-7; TCRdb's D gene call, TRBD2, goes unchecked for lack of DNA. Germline-derived CDR1 and CDR2 are SEHNR and FQNEAQ (reference sequence). This CDR3 comprises 13 residues. CDR3 residues: CASSPRETYEQYF. The whole variable domain, remainder taken from reference TRBV7-9 and TRBJ2-7, is DTGVSQNPRHKITKRGQNVTFRCDPISEHNRLYWYRQTLGQGPEFLTYFQNEAQLEKSRLLSDRFSAERPKGSFSTLEIQRTEQGDSAMYLCASSPRETYEQYFGPGTRLTVT.

V gene TRBV28 combines with J gene TRBJ2-5; TCRdb indicates TRBD1, and absent DNA this call remains unverified. Germline lookup yields CDR1 MDHEN and CDR2 SYDVKM. CDR3 length equals 14 residues. This chain's CDR3 is CASSPGQIQETQYF.

The chain combines TRBV7-4 with TRBJ1-1. This CDR3 is 12 amino acids long. CDR1 and CDR2 from the germline V gene are SGHVT and SQSDAQ. The chain's CDR3 is CASSPGTAEAFF.

The chain is built from TRBV6-1 and TRBJ2-7; TCRdb reports TRBD1, a call that lacks DNA to check it against. This CDR3 is 16 amino acids long. CDR1 and CDR2 from the germline V gene are MNHNS and SASEGT. The CDR3 protein is CASSASPGTDFYEQYF.

This chain connects TRBV7-3 to TRBJ1-1; TCRdb picks TRBD1, but there is no DNA to check that call. The germline V gene encodes CDR1 SGHTA and CDR2 FQGTGA. The CDR3 length is 19 residues. CDR3 amino acids: CASSLNGFGTGARDTEAFF.

This chain links TRBV9 with TRBJ1-5; the D call of TRBD1 rests on TCRdb alone, since no DNA is present to check it. Germline V gene lookup returns CDR1 SGDLS and CDR2 YYNGEE. The CDR3 is made up of 15 amino acids. This CDR3 reads CASSVGGGTGQPQHF. Based on the CDR3 plus reference TRBV9 and TRBJ1-5, the full variable domain is DSGVTQTPKHLITATGQRVTLRCSPRSGDLSVYWYQQSLDQGLQFLIQYYNGEERAKGNILERFSAQQFPDLHSELNLSSLELGDSALYFCASSVGGGTGQPQHFGDGTRLSIL.

This rearrangement joins TRBV7-9 to TRBJ2-7. Germline loops: CDR1 SEHNR, CDR2 FQNEAQ (reference sequence). The CDR3 is 12 amino acids. The CDR3 is CASSIGTSEQYF. The full variable domain, rest sourced from reference TRBV7-9 and TRBJ2-7, is DTGVSQNPRHKITKRGQNVTFRCDPISEHNRLYWYRQTLGQGPEFLTYFQNEAQLEKSRLLSDRFSAERPKGSFSTLEIQRTEQGDSAMYLCASSIGTSEQYFGPGTRLTVT.

The gene calls are TRBV6-4 and TRBJ2-1; TCRdb selects TRBD1, and the lack of DNA leaves this call unchecked. Germline loops: CDR1 MRHNA, CDR2 SNTAGT. This CDR3 contains 17 residues. The CDR3 spells CASRDGPGLTKGYEQFF.

V is TRBV2 and J is TRBJ1-6; lacking DNA, the TRBD1 call made by TCRdb goes unchecked. Germline CDR1 SNHLY, CDR2 FYNNEI. The CDR3 has 14 residues. This CDR3 reads CASSDRGLSSPLHF.

The chain uses TRBV9 and TRBJ1-4. The CDR3 contains 15 residues. The V gene's germline CDR1 is SGDLS and CDR2 YYNGEE. Here the CDR3 reads CASSVGPATNEKLFF. The full variable domain, completed using reference TRBV9 and TRBJ1-4, is DSGVTQTPKHLITATGQRVTLRCSPRSGDLSVYWYQQSLDQGLQFLIQYYNGEERAKGNILERFSAQQFPDLHSELNLSSLELGDSALYFCASSVGPATNEKLFFGSGTQLSVL.

The chain combines TRBV20-1 with TRBJ2-3; the D call of TRBD1 rests on TCRdb alone, since no DNA is present to check it. The CDR3 length is 17 residues. Germline CDR1 and CDR2: DFQATT and SNEGSKA (reference sequence). The CDR3 sequence: CSARDPVLRGVLDTQYF.

V usage is TRBV20-1 and J usage is TRBJ2-2; TCRdb designates TRBD2, a call that cannot be tested without DNA. The CDR3 covers 13 residues. CDR1 and CDR2 from the germline V gene are DFQATT and SNEGSKA (reference sequence). The CDR3 here is CSAKDYPGGELFF.

The chain links TRBV7-9 to TRBJ1-5; absent DNA, TCRdb's TRBD1 call cannot be checked. The CDR3 has 15 amino acids. Germline loops: CDR1 SEHNR, CDR2 FQNEAQ (reference sequence). The CDR3 protein is CASSPGTGANQPQHF.